The following is a T cell receptor (beta chain) sequence with its context. The sample is drawn from a study of blood T cell repertoires in COVID-19. Overall study: Samples came from the United States, Italy and Spain, spanning acute and convalescent COVID-19. PBMCs, B-cell-depleted T cells, or T cells provided the cDNA or gDNA that made up the material.

With 5 bases clipped from V and 8 bases from J, the junction kept 9 bases outside the gene matches. Germline CDR1 and CDR2: LGHDT and YNNKEL (reference sequence). The CDR3 runs to 15 residues. As originally analysed: Counts of nucleated cells, estimated from reference gene primer amplification, were obtained. TCRdb's table, derived via immunoSEQ multiplex PCR, lists solely in-frame clones and lacks some. D and trimming were read from the DNA, whereas the V and J calls and clone size are those reported in that table. The sample lists roughly 62,000 clones; around nine tenths were seen once. The gene calls are TRBV3-1 (or the pseudogene TRBV3-2) and TRBJ2-1; 10 nucleotides agree with TRBD2. The clonotype originates from a human donor with active COVID-19. The donor label of this sample is uncertain. The sample taken for sequencing was peripheral blood. The CDR3 sequence: CASSNVKREGHEQFF. CDR3 coding DNA: TGTGCCAGCAGCAACGTCAAGCGGGAGGGCCATGAGCAGTTCTTC.